This T cell receptor beta chain is drawn from a study of blood T cells in healthy people across ages. Whole-study results and caveats: Naive and antigen-experienced cells could not be conclusively compared, given unsorted PBMCs. Nothing was known about donor CMV status, and this possibly confounded expanded clonotype changes. Diversity estimated from one million T cells was considered an underestimate. Versus aged donors, long-lived donors had higher diversity and more naive CD4+ cells.

A J-beta primer mix and a sample-barcoded 5' primer were used in a second PCR of about 7 to 12 cycles. Each CDR3 protein is one row after TCRdb ran MiXCR on the 5' RACE reads. The top ten hold approximately 2% of the sample, which has about 1.8 million distinct CDR3 sequences, 40% to 55% seen once. Germline CDR1 SSHAT, CDR2 FNYEAQ (reference sequence). The CDR3 consists of 15 residues. As concerns this clonotype: What it binds is not known. Sequence at one end of the junction differs from germline and may be a read error.

The source is a woman between 40 and 50 years old in good health. The J gene is TRBJ2-5, the V gene TRBV7-7; a possible D gene is TRBD1 (5 bases). Sequenced material: blood. The CDR3 DNA follows: TGTGCTAGCAGCCGAAACGCAGGGCCGCAAGAGACCCAGTACTTC. It encodes CASSRNAGPQETQYF. The full variable domain, its missing parts supplied by reference TRBV7-7 and TRBJ2-5, is GAGVSQSPRYKVTKRGQDVTLRCDPISSHATLYWYQQALGQGPEFLTYFNYEAQPDKSGLPSDRFSAERPEGSISTLTIQRTEQRDSAMYRCASSRNAGPQETQYFGPGTRLLVL.